These 25 T cell receptor beta chains originate from one sample sequenced in a study of T cell responses to AZD1222 COVID-19 vaccine. Data came from immunoSEQ multiplex PCR; TCRdb stores just in-frame clones and leaves some out. In the table there are 110,000 to 150,000 clones, 93% of which are singletons. The sample was peripheral blood, taken on day 0 of AZD1222 vaccination. These receptors all stem from an adult in good health.

The gene calls are TRBV6-6 and TRBJ1-4; 12 nucleotides align to TRBD1. Trimming at V came to 4 bases and at J to 7 bases, leaving 4 bases not matched to a gene. The CDR3 has 15 amino acids. CDR1 MNHNY and CDR2 SVGAGI come from the germline V gene (reference sequence). The CDR3 region has the DNA TGTGCCAGCAGTTTCTGGGACAGGGGGCCTGAAAAACTGTTTTTT. This gives the protein CASSFWDRGPEKLFF.

The V gene is TRBV6-5, the J gene TRBJ2-1; TRBD1 aligns across 9 bases. Germline V CDR1 and CDR2: MNHEY, SVGAGI. This CDR3 spans 15 amino acids. J was trimmed by 8 bases and V by 5 bases; bases with no gene match: 10. The CDR3 spells CASSPRDREIHEQFF. In DNA form, the CDR3 reads TGTGCCAGCAGTCCCCGGGACAGGGAGATCCATGAGCAGTTCTTC.

V gene TRBV11-1 combines with J gene TRBJ2-3, with 8 bases identical to TRBD2. Germline lookup yields CDR1 SGHAT and CDR2 FQDESV (reference sequence). V gave up 4 bases and J gave up 6 bases; unmatched junction bases: 9. This CDR3 spans 15 amino acids. CDR3 in amino acids: CASSSKAGVVDTQYF. DNA of the CDR3: TGTGCCAGCAGCTCCAAAGCGGGAGTGGTGGATACGCAGTATTTT.

The chain joins TRBV21-1 to TRBJ2-1; TRBD2, as called in the table, went unchecked against the DNA. TRBV21-1 is noted as a pseudogene. This CDR3 has 15 amino acids. The CDR3 DNA reads as TGTGCCAGCAACCCCTACCCCGGCTCCTACAATGAGCAGTTCTTC. This translates into CASNPYPGSYNEQFF.

The rearrangement uses TRBV29-1 and TRBJ2-1; 7 bases match TRBD1. The V gene end was trimmed by 3 bases and the J gene end by 9 bases; junction bases not matched to a gene: 5. CDR1 and CDR2 from the germline V gene are SQVTM and ANQGSEA. The CDR3 has 12 amino acids. The DNA of the CDR3 is TGCAGCGTTGAGTTGACAGGGTTTGAGCAGTTCTTC. Protein: CSVELTGFEQFF.

The chain combines TRBV30 with TRBJ1-2; no reliable D call. V was trimmed by 0 bases and J by 2 bases, leaving 13 bases between them. The CDR3 is made up of 15 amino acids. The germline gives CDR1 GTSNPN, CDR2 SVGIG (reference sequence). CDR3 nucleotides: TGTGCCTGGAGTGTACGAGGCAGCGTGAACTATGGCTACACCTTC. It yields the protein CAWSVRGSVNYGYTF.

V usage is TRBV19 and J usage is TRBJ2-1, with 9 positions matching TRBD2. Looked up from germline, CDR1 is LNHDA and CDR2 is SQIVND (reference sequence). The J segment lost 10 bases and the V segment lost 5 bases, leaving 12 bases of the junction unmatched. The CDR3 consists of 15 residues. The CDR3 sequence: CASSLRLAVLEEQFF. Here the CDR3 DNA reads TGTGCCAGTAGTCTTCGACTAGCGGTCTTGGAGGAGCAGTTCTTC.

The chain combines TRBV29-1 with TRBJ2-1; 9 bases are shared with TRBD1. The CDR3 runs 14 residues. Trimming took 6 bases from V and 8 from J; bases not matched to a gene: 11. CDR1 is SQVTM and CDR2 is ANQGSEA in the germline V gene. The DNA of the CDR3 is TGCAGCGTCAGCTCACCGGGACAGGGCTATGAGCAGTTCTTC. Amino acids: CSVSSPGQGYEQFF.

The V gene is TRBV7-7, the J gene TRBJ2-1; tentatively, D is TRBD2 (6 bases). The germline V gene encodes CDR1 SSHAT and CDR2 FNYEAQ (reference sequence). CDR3 size: 14 residues. Trimming took 5 bases from V and 6 from J, leaving 14 bases between them. CDR3 bases: TGTGCCAGCAGCCCCACCCTAGCGACCAATGAGCAGTTCTTC. Translation: CASSPTLATNEQFF.

The rearrangement links TRBV27 to TRBJ2-1, with D uncertain. Germline CDR1 is MNHEY and CDR2 is SMNVEV (reference sequence). Trimming shortened V by 5 bases and J by 5 bases, and 16 bases separated the two germline ends. This CDR3 has 15 residues. CDR3 sequence (DNA): TGTGCCAGCAGTCCCTCTTATCGTCTCCACAATGAGCAGTTCTTC. Its translation: CASSPSYRLHNEQFF.

This sequence joins TRBV30 and TRBJ2-1; a weak D match, TRBD2 (6 bases). This CDR3 has 16 residues. The ends were cut back, 1 base at V and 6 bases at J, with 19 bases in the middle. CDR1 and CDR2 from the germline V gene are GTSNPN and SVGIG (reference sequence). The CDR3 sequence is CAWSGISGARGNEQFF. Here the CDR3 DNA reads TGTGCCTGGAGTGGGATATCGGGAGCTCGCGGCAATGAGCAGTTCTTC.

This clone has more than one count but fewer than ten. The chain carries TRBV3-1 (or the pseudogene TRBV3-2) and TRBJ2-1, with D hard to call. The CDR3 consists of 16 residues. V lost 2 bases, J lost 3 bases, and 14 bases lay in between. Germline V gene sequence: CDR1 LGHDT, CDR2 YNNKEL (reference sequence). This CDR3 is CASSQLSGNYYNEQFF. CDR3 sequence (DNA): TGTGCCAGCAGCCAATTGAGTGGAAACTACTACAATGAGCAGTTCTTC.

The chain links TRBV9 to TRBJ1-5; weak D call: TRBD1 (6 bases). CDR1 is SGDLS, CDR2 YYNGEE, per germline. This CDR3 contains 15 residues. Trimming left V 4 bases short and J 4 bases short, with 15 bases between. CDR3 protein: CASSSQGQLNQPQHF. CDR3 DNA sequence: TGTGCCAGCAGCTCCCAAGGACAGCTAAATCAGCCCCAGCATTTT.

The chain carries TRBV3-1 (or the pseudogene TRBV3-2) and TRBJ2-7; D possibly matches TRBD1 or TRBD2 (7 bases each). The CDR3 runs 18 residues. Trimming shortened V by 4 bases and J by 3 bases, and 25 bases separated the two germline ends. The germline gives CDR1 LGHDT, CDR2 YNNKEL (reference sequence). The CDR3 loop reads CASSPGGGPTYPIYEQYF. Written as DNA, the CDR3 is TGTGCCAGCAGCCCAGGGGGGGGACCCACGTATCCAATCTACGAGCAGTACTTC.

V is TRBV15 and J is TRBJ1-1, with D unresolved. The germline V gene has CDR1 LNHNV and CDR2 YYDKDF (reference sequence). Trimming took 5 bases from V and 3 from J, leaving 13 bases between them. The CDR3 contains 14 residues. CDR3 nucleotides: TGTGCCACCAGCCCCCTGGCACAGCACACTGAAGCTTTCTTT. This sequence encodes CATSPLAQHTEAFF.

The chain combines TRBV5-1 with TRBJ1-1, with a possible D match to TRBD1 (5 bases). V was trimmed by 5 bases and J by 4 bases, leaving 15 bases between them. This CDR3 region has 14 residues. CDR1 SGHRS and CDR2 YFSETQ come from the germline V gene. The CDR3 DNA sequence: TGCGCCAGCAGATCTGACCCGAGGGGCACTGAAGCTTTCTTT. It encodes CASRSDPRGTEAFF.

The rearrangement uses TRBV6-1 and TRBJ2-1; the D is unclear. The CDR3 is 15 amino acids. Trimming removed 0 bases at V and 9 bases at J, with 15 bases between. From germline, CDR1 is MNHNS and CDR2 SASEGT. Here the CDR3 DNA reads TGTGCCAGCAGTGAAGCGCCAAGGACCCATATTGAGCAGTTCTTC. This translates into CASSEAPRTHIEQFF.

The CDR3 is CASSEWGYEQFF. The CDR3 DNA sequence: TGTGCCAGCAGTGAATGGGGGTACGAGCAGTTCTTC. This chain links TRBV2 with TRBJ2-1; perhaps D is TRBD1 or TRBD2 (5 bases each). This CDR3 has 12 amino acids. Looked up from germline, CDR1 is SNHLY and CDR2 is FYNNEI. The V gene lost 2 bases and the J gene lost 10 bases, with 9 bases spanning the gap.

V is TRBV19 and J is TRBJ1-3, with 7 bases fitting TRBD1. Germline values: CDR1 LNHDA, CDR2 SQIVND (reference sequence). J was trimmed by 2 bases and V by 1 base; bases with no gene match: 8. The CDR3 sequence is 17 residues long. CDR3 loop: CASSIGRGLVAGNTIYF. The CDR3 DNA is TGTGCCAGTAGTATAGGAAGGGGGCTGGTTGCTGGAAACACCATATATTTT. Full variable domain (outside the CDR3, taken from reference TRBV19 and TRBJ1-3): DGGITQSPKYLFRKEGQNVTLSCEQNLNHDAMYWYRQDPGQGLRLIYYSQIVNDFQKGDIAEGYSVSREKKESFPLTVTSAQKNPTAFYLCASSIGRGLVAGNTIYFGEGSWLTVV.

The DNA of the CDR3 is TGTGCCAGCAGCCAAGCCCAGGACACCCCTAATGAAAAACTGTTTTTT. Translated, it gives CASSQAQDTPNEKLFF. The chain combines TRBV3-1 (or the pseudogene TRBV3-2) with TRBJ1-4, with a possible D match to TRBD1 (5 bases). CDR3 size: 16 residues. Germline CDR1 reads LGHDT; CDR2 reads YNNKEL (reference sequence). V was shortened by 1 base and J by 3 bases, with 12 bases between the two germline ends.

CDR3 bases: TGTGCCAGCCGCAGGGGCACTGAAGCTTTCTTT. Protein sequence: CASRRGTEAFF. The rearrangement uses TRBV12-3 or TRBV12-4 and TRBJ1-1; TRBD1 is a possible D gene (6 bases). This CDR3 has 11 residues. V lost 8 bases, J lost 4 bases, and 8 bases lay in between.

The rearrangement uses TRBV20-1 and TRBJ1-2, with D hard to call. Germline CDR1 DFQATT, CDR2 SNEGSKA (reference sequence). The ends were cut back, 4 bases at V and 4 bases at J, with 7 bases in the middle. The CDR3 loop spans 11 amino acids. The CDR3 loop is CSAKDVYGYTF. The CDR3 bases are TGCAGTGCTAAGGACGTCTATGGCTACACCTTC.

The chain is built from TRBV28 and TRBJ1-4; 8 bases line up with TRBD1. V trimming: 5 bases; J trimming: 17 bases; junction bases outside the gene matches: 7. Germline CDR1 is MDHEN and CDR2 is SYDVKM. The CDR3 sequence is 11 residues long. CDR3 amino acids: CASSKRQGTFF. The CDR3 coding sequence is TGTGCCAGCAGTAAGAGACAGGGGACATTTTTT.

This clone is a singleton in its sample. The CDR3 DNA is TGTGCCAGCAGCTTGGTTGGGGCCAATGAGCAGTTCTTC. Translated, it gives CASSLVGANEQFF. The rearrangement links TRBV5-4 to TRBJ2-1; TRBD1 is a possible D gene (5 bases). Trimming cost V 0 bases and J 6 bases, with 7 bases left between them. CDR3 length: 13 amino acids. Germline CDR1 is SGHNT and CDR2 is YYREEE (reference sequence). Using reference TRBV5-4 and TRBJ2-1 for the parts outside the CDR3, the full variable domain is ETGVTQSPTHLIKTRGQQVTLRCSSQSGHNTVSWYQQALGQGPQFIFQYYREEENGRGNFPPRFSGLQFPNYSSELNVNALELDDSALYLCASSLVGANEQFFGPGTRLTVL.

This chain uses TRBV7-9 with TRBJ1-4; TRBD1 matches 9 bases. The CDR3 loop spans 16 amino acids. Germline V lookup: CDR1 SEHNR, CDR2 FQNEAQ (reference sequence). V lost 4 bases, J lost 0 bases, and 3 bases stayed unmatched. CDR3 sequence: CASSSDRGATNEKLFF. DNA of the CDR3: TGTGCCAGCAGCTCGGACAGGGGAGCAACTAATGAAAAACTGTTTTTT.